The rows below give T cell receptor beta chains drawn from one sample of a study of blood T cell repertoires in COVID-19. Repertoires were generated with immunoSEQ multiplex PCR, while TCRdb's copy carries only in-frame clones and drops some. Of just over 90,000 clones in the sample, just under 80% are singletons; the top ten hold under 20%. Specimen: peripheral blood. The receptors shown here come from a human donor in a cohort sampled during active COVID-19. Each CDR3 is given with its conserved first and last residue. The D gene is left open where the match is weak. Expanded clones get a size class; other rows say once, few or many, or leave the size out.

v_gene	abundance	j_gene	d_gene	CDR3aa	CDR3nt
TRBV2	few	TRBJ2-2	TRBD1	CASSSQGGQGGRTGELFF	TGTGCCAGCAGTAGCCAAGGGGGACAGGGTGGGAGAACCGGGGAGCTGTTTTTT
TRBV5-1	NA	TRBJ2-6	NA	CASSLLPNSGANVLTF	TGCGCCAGCAGCTTGCTTCCTAACTCTGGGGCCAACGTCCTGACTTTC
TRBV5-8	NA	TRBJ2-1	TRBD2	CASSLPGLATGREQFF	TGTGCCAGCAGCTTACCGGGACTAGCAACCGGGAGAGAGCAGTTCTTC
TRBV29-1	once	TRBJ2-3	TRBD1	CSVAGGAGTDTQYF	TGCAGCGTCGCAGGGGGCGCTGGCACAGATACGCAGTATTTT
TRBV7-9	NA	TRBJ2-3	TRBD1	CASSRDSSTDTQYF	TGTGCCAGCAGCCGGGACAGTAGCACAGATACGCAGTATTTT
TRBV3-1/TRBV3-2	NA	TRBJ1-4	NA	CASSHTGLRAEKLFF	TGTGCCAGCAGCCATACGGGACTGCGGGCTGAAAAACTGTTTTTT
TRBV28	NA	TRBJ2-3	TRBD2	CASSAPASGGEDTQYF	TGTGCCAGCAGTGCACCGGCTAGCGGGGGGGAAGATACGCAGTATTTT
TRBV4-1	few	TRBJ2-3	NA	CASSQVPRRASTDTQYF	TGCGCCAGCAGCCAAGTGCCGCGGCGGGCTAGCACAGATACGCAGTATTTT
TRBV18	NA	TRBJ2-1	NA	CASSPRSGGVYNEQFF	TGTGCCAGCTCACCACGTAGCGGAGGGGTATACAATGAGCAGTTCTTC
TRBV6-2/TRBV6-3	once	TRBJ1-5	TRBD1	CASSYTTRGPKGNQPQHF	TGTGCCAGCAGTTACACGACGAGGGGGCCTAAGGGTAATCAGCCCCAGCATTTT
TRBV5-4	NA	TRBJ2-2	TRBD2	CASSFLAGTTNTGELFF	TGTGCCAGCAGCTTCCTAGCGGGGACAACGAACACCGGGGAGCTGTTTTTT
TRBV12-3/TRBV12-4	once	TRBJ2-1	NA	CASSSGGNEQFF	TGTGCCAGCAGCTCCGGGGGCAATGAGCAGTTCTTC
TRBV6-5	NA	TRBJ1-1	NA	CASRNDRSGGAFF	TGTGCCAGCAGGAACGACAGGTCGGGGGGAGCTTTCTTT
TRBV11-2	few	TRBJ2-1	NA	CASSSAGQKQFF	TGTGCCAGCAGCTCCGCGGGACAGAAGCAGTTCTTC
TRBV19	NA	TRBJ1-2	NA	CATNFQGLGDGYTF	TGTGCCACTAACTTTCAGGGGCTCGGCGATGGCTACACCTTC
TRBV28	few	TRBJ2-3	NA	CASSFQIHTDTQYF	TGTGCCAGCAGTTTTCAGATTCACACAGATACGCAGTATTTT
TRBV7-8	once	TRBJ1-6	NA	CASRNRVLGNSPLHF	TGTGCCAGCAGGAACAGGGTATTGGGCAATTCACCCCTCCACTTT
TRBV19	medium-sized	TRBJ2-5	NA	CASSISGDGKTQYF	TGTGCCAGTAGTATATCGGGAGACGGAAAGACCCAGTACTTC
TRBV6-6	once	TRBJ2-1	NA	CASRGGSSYNEQFF	TGTGCCAGCAGAGGAGGTAGCTCCTACAATGAGCAGTTCTTC
TRBV7-9	NA	TRBJ2-1	TRBD2	CASSQPGGVTNEQFF	TGTGCCAGCAGCCAACCGGGGGGGGTAACCAATGAGCAGTTCTTC
TRBV6-4	NA	TRBJ2-5	NA	CASSESAGRSQETQYF	TGTGCCAGCAGTGAAAGTGCAGGGCGGTCACAAGAGACCCAGTACTTC
TRBV19	NA	TRBJ1-2	TRBD1	CASRRTGQNYGYTF	TGTGCCAGTAGGCGGACAGGGCAGAACTATGGCTACACCTTC
TRBV27	NA	TRBJ1-2	NA	CASSLAGDGYTF	TGTGCCAGCAGTTTGGCGGGGGATGGCTACACCTTC
TRBV4-2	few	TRBJ2-2	TRBD2	CASSPRLAESRGELFF	TGTGCCAGCAGCCCACGACTAGCGGAGTCCCGCGGGGAGCTGTTTTTT
TRBV28	NA	TRBJ1-2	TRBD1	CASSLWGQGQAYGYTF	TGTGCCAGCAGTTTATGGGGACAGGGGCAGGCCTATGGCTACACCTTC
TRBV10-3	NA	TRBJ1-6	NA	CAIKSLGSNSPLHF	TGTGCCATCAAGTCTCTGGGCAGTAATTCACCCCTCCACTTT
TRBV24-1	NA	TRBJ2-1	NA	CATSDQTIGSYNEQFF	TGTGCCACCAGTGATCAGACTATTGGCTCCTACAATGAGCAGTTCTTC
TRBV11-1	NA	TRBJ1-6	TRBD1	CASSPPGQGNSPLHF	TGTGCCAGCAGCCCTCCGGGACAGGGGAATTCACCCCTCCACTTT
TRBV7-3	NA	TRBJ1-5	TRBD1	CASSSGQGRPQHF	TGTGCCAGCAGCTCCGGACAGGGGCGGCCCCAGCATTTT
TRBV18	NA	TRBJ1-2	TRBD1	CASSPSPGTGWGYTF	TGTGCCAGCTCACCAAGCCCCGGGACAGGGTGGGGCTACACCTTC
TRBV2	few	TRBJ2-7	NA	CASNGQTPYEQYF	TGTGCCAGCAATGGGCAGACGCCCTACGAGCAGTACTTC
TRBV27	NA	TRBJ2-3	TRBD2	CASRDYGGDTQYF	TGTGCCAGCCGGGACTACGGGGGAGATACGCAGTATTTT
TRBV15	NA	TRBJ2-5	NA	CATSREGGARAQYF	TGTGCCACCAGCAGAGAGGGAGGAGCCAGGGCCCAGTACTTC
TRBV28	NA	TRBJ2-7	NA	CASSGTLSSYEQYF	TGTGCCAGCAGTGGGACATTGAGCTCCTACGAGCAGTACTTC
TRBV27	NA	TRBJ2-3	TRBD2	CASRPSGADTQYF	TGTGCCAGCAGACCTAGCGGGGCAGATACGCAGTATTTT
TRBV3-1/TRBV3-2	NA	TRBJ2-3	TRBD2	CASSQAKAGVRTDTQYF	TGTGCCAGCAGCCAAGCCAAAGCGGGGGTTAGGACAGATACGCAGTATTTT
TRBV7-2	NA	TRBJ1-5	TRBD1	CASSLDRGSQPQHF	TGTGCCAGCAGCTTAGACAGGGGGAGTCAGCCCCAGCATTTT